One TCR beta chain is described in this entry. Its antigen remains unidentified. TCRdb keeps only in-frame clones here, not all; method: immunoSEQ multiplex PCR. The sample consists of over 100,000 clones, 85% of them appearing once. Germline values: CDR1 LNHDA, CDR2 SQIVND (reference sequence). The V segment lost 5 bases and the J segment 4 bases; nucleotides outside the gene matches: 16. The length of the CDR3 is 17 residues. This specimen comes from a study of T cell responses to AZD1222 COVID-19 vaccine. Overall study findings and caveats: Vaccine-associated CD4 TCRs ranged over spike, dominating at 160-218 and 743-854. Only a handful of AZD1222 recipients, more than 5 in all, had baseline seropositivity. White British people made up most donors, females outnumbered males, and clonal diversity was possibly underestimated.

This chain joins TRBV19 and TRBJ1-2; 7 bases map to TRBD1. The sample here was peripheral blood, taken 28 days after the second dose of the MenACWY control vaccine. The clonotype comes from an adult who received the MenACWY meningococcal vaccine as a control. The CDR3 coding sequence is TGTGCCAGTAGTGGCCTAAGACAGGGAGTCGGGGGCTATGGCTACACCTTC. This sequence encodes CASSGLRQGVGGYGYTF.